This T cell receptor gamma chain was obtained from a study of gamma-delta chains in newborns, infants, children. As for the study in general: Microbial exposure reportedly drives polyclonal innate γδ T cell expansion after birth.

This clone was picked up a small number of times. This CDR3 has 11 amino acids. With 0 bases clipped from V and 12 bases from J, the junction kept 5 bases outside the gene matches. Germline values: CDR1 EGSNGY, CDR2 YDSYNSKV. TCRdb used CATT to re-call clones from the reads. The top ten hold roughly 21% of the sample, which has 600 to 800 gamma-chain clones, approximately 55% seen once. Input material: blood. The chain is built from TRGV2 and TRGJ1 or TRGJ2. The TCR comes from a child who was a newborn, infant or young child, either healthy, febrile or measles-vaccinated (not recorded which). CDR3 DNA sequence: TGTGCCACCTGGGACGGGCGAAGGAAACTCTTT. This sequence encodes CATWDGRRKLF.